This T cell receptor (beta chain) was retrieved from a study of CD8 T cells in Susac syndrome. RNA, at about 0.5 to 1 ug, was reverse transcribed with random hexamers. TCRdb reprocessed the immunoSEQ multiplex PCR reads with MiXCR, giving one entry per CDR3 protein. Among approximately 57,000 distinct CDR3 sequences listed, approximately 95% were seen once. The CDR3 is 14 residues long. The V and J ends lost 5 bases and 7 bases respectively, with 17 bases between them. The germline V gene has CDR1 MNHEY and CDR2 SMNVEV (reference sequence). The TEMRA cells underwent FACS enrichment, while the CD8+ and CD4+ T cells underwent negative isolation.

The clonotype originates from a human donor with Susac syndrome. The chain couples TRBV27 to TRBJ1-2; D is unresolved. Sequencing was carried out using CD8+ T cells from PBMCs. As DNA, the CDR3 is TGTGCCAGCAGTCCGGAGTATGACTTTAGTGGCTACACCTTC. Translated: CASSPEYDFSGYTF.